This T cell receptor beta chain was obtained from a study of low-dose radiotherapy and immunotherapy resistance in tumors. Time point meaning: after trial treatment. Treatment in this sample: LDRT plus nivolumab, ipilimumab, low-dose cyclophosphamide and aspirin (RACIN trial). The germline gives CDR1 MNHEY, CDR2 SMNVEV (reference sequence). The germline V and J ends were trimmed by 5 bases and 4 bases, with 12 bases remaining between them. CDR3 length: 14 residues. This clonotype showed up many times. TRAV and TRBV primers primed cDNA for both TCRalpha and TCRbeta. TCR amplification used roughly 20 PCR cycles, a constant-region primer and a V-primer adapter. In TCRdb, the reads were re-called with MiXCR into one record per CDR3 protein. The table includes more than 90,000 distinct CDR3 sequences, less than 25% detected once.

This clonotype was obtained from a male donor with prostate cancer. The chain employs TRBV27 and TRBJ1-5; D might be TRBD1 (6 bases). This specimen was PBMCs, taken after low-dose radiotherapy plus immunotherapy. The CDR3 DNA sequence: TGTGCCAGCAGTAGGGGGACGGCTAATCAGCCCCAGCATTTT. Protein: CASSRGTANQPQHF.